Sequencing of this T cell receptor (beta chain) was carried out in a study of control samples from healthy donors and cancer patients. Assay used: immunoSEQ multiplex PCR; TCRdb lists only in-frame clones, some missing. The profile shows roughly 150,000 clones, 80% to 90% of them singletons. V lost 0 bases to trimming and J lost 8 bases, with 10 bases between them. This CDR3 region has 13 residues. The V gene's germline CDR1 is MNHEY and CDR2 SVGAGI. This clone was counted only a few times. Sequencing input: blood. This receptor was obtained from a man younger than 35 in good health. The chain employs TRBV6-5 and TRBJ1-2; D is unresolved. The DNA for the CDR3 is TGTGCCAGCAGTTACTCGCTTGATGGAGGCTACACCTTC. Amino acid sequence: CASSYSLDGGYTF.